This T cell receptor beta chain was captured in a study of post-analysis software for immune sequencing data. The authors incorporated unique molecular identifiers into the TCR beta cDNA libraries. Yield was roughly 0.5 million cDNA molecules from around 1 to 10 million T cells. TCRdb re-called the PCR reads with MiXCR, one entry per CDR3 protein. Among 550,000 to 700,000 distinct CDR3 sequences listed, 44% were seen once. General study findings and limits: Controls had lower frequencies than patients of five TRBV segments, which included TRBV5-6, TRBV5-1 and TRBV20-1. Controls showed significantly higher normalized Chao1 diversity than did multiple sclerosis patients.

This clonotype was counted only a few times. Its antigen is still unknown. There are 11 residues in the CDR3. Looked up from germline, CDR1 is MNHNY and CDR2 is SVGAGI (reference sequence). With 6 bases clipped from V and 7 bases from J, the junction kept 0 bases outside the gene matches. Sequenced sample: blood. The rearrangement joins TRBV6-6 to TRBJ2-1; TRBD2 agrees at 7 bases. This TCR was recovered from a girl aged 10-17 years with multiple sclerosis. CDR3 sequence reads: CASRGGNEQFF. The CDR3 region has the DNA TGTGCCAGCAGGGGGGGGAATGAGCAGTTCTTC.